The TCR beta chain under discussion was sequenced for a study of post-analysis software for immune sequencing data. The wider study: In terms of disease course, relapsing-remitting, secondary progressive and progressive-relapsing multiple sclerosis were included.

Comments on this clonotype: What it binds is unknown.

Trimming shortened V by 5 bases and J by 3 bases, and 14 bases separated the two germline ends. Germline values: CDR1 LNHDA, CDR2 SQIVND (reference sequence). This CDR3 comprises 14 residues. Overall study results and limits: About five TRBV segments occurring more often in patients than controls included TRBV5-6, TRBV5-1 and TRBV20-1. Controls' normalized Chao1 diversity significantly exceeded that of multiple sclerosis patients.

Carried by the TCR beta cDNA libraries were unique molecular identifiers. Researchers reported around 510,000 cDNA molecules coming from around 1 to 10 million T cells. Via MiXCR, TCRdb re-called the PCR reads, giving one row per CDR3 protein. The data show 820,000 or so distinct CDR3 sequences, approximately 57% seen once. The sequencing sample was made of blood. This TCR derives from a girl aged 10-17 years with multiple sclerosis. This chain connects TRBV19 to TRBJ2-7, with TRBD2 as a possible D gene (5 bases). Written as DNA, the CDR3 is TGTGCCAGTAGTCCGGACCAACTAGACTACGAGCAGTACTTC. It translates to CASSPDQLDYEQYF.